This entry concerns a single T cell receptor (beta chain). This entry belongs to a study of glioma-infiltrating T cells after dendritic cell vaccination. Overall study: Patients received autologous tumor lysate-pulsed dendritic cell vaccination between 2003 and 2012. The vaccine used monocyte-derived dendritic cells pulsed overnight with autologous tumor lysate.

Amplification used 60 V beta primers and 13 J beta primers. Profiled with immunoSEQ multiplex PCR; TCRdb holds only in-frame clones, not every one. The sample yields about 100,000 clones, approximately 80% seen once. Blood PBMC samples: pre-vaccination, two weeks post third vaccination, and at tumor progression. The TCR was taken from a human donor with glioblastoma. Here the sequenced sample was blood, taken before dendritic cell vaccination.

CDR3 DNA sequence: TGTGCCAGTAACCGACTCTTGAACGATCAGCCCCAGCATTTT. Its protein is CASNRLLNDQPQHF. The genes are TRBV19 and TRBJ1-5, with unresolved D. V lost 7 bases, J lost 5 bases, and 15 bases lay in between. The CDR3 is 14 amino acids. Germline CDR1 and CDR2: LNHDA and SQIVND (reference sequence). Full variable domain (missing parts from reference TRBV19 and TRBJ1-5): DGGITQSPKYLFRKEGQNVTLSCEQNLNHDAMYWYRQDPGQGLRLIYYSQIVNDFQKGDIAEGYSVSREKKESFPLTVTSAQKNPTAFYLCASNRLLNDQPQHFGDGTRLSIL.